This T cell receptor (beta chain) was sequenced for a study of blood T cell repertoires in COVID-19. Whole-study context: Donors in the United States, Italy and Spain gave samples during acute or convalescent COVID-19.

Enrolled during active infection, Seattle patients were then followed longitudinally. This CDR3 region has 13 residues. The V end lost 5 bases, the J end lost 4 bases, and 11 bases lay between the germline ends. Germline CDR1 and CDR2: SGHTA and FQGNSA. Sequenced by immunoSEQ multiplex PCR; TCRdb stores in-frame clones only, minus some. The sample lists over 85,000 clones; roughly 92% were seen once. This chain connects TRBV7-2 to TRBJ1-2, with D uncertain. The sequenced sample was peripheral blood. This TCR derives from a woman aged 50 to 65 with COVID-19, enrolled during active disease. The CDR3 spells CASSEPRGYGYTF. The CDR3 coding sequence is TGTGCCAGCAGCGAGCCTCGCGGCTATGGCTACACCTTC.